This T cell receptor (beta chain) is drawn from a study of cytomegalovirus exposure and HLA in healthy donors. CDR3 length equals 18 residues. V gave up 0 bases and J gave up 4 bases; unmatched junction bases: 9. CDR1 SGHTA and CDR2 FQGTGA come from the germline V gene. The PCR was carried out with 60 Vbeta primers and 13 Jbeta primers. Only in-frame clones appear in the TCRdb table, and some are missing; sequencing was by immunoSEQ multiplex PCR. The sample lists about 160,000 clones, about three quarters seen once, with 4% to 5% in the top ten. The table lists this clone with a few counts. Its target is unknown. Points from the study as a whole: Clonal expansion, a later analysis showed, was greater in HLA-associated TCR beta chains than in equally common others.

Sequenced: PBMCs. This sequence was found in a man between 18 and 35 years old in good health and CMV-seropositive. The genes are TRBV7-3 and TRBJ2-2, with 9 bases aligning to TRBD2. CDR3 bases: TGTGCCAGCAGCTTAACGAGCTCTAGCGGGGTTGGCACCGGGGAGCTGTTTTTT. Protein: CASSLTSSSGVGTGELFF.